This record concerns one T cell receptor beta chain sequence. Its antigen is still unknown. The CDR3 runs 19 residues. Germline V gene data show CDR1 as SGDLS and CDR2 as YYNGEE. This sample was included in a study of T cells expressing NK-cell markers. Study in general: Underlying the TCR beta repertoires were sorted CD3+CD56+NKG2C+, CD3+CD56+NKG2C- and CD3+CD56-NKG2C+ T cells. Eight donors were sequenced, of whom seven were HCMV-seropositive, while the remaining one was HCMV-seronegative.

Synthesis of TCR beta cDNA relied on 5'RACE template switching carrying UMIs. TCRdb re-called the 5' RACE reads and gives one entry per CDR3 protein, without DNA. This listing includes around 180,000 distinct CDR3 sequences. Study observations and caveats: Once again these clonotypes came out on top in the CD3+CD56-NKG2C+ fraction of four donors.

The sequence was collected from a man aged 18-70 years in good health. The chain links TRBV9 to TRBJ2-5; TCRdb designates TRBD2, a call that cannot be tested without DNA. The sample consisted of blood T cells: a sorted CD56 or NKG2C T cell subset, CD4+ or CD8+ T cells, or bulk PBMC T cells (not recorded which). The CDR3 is CASSSPSELAGSPQETQYF.